These 26 T cell receptor beta chains were all obtained from the same sample, sequenced in a study of response to subunit inactivated influenza vaccine. TCRdb fed the RT-PCR reads into MiXCR, producing one record per CDR3 protein. Of 290,000 or so distinct CDR3 sequences in the sample, about 20% were seen once. This material consisted of PBMCs from blood, taken approximately 20 months after vaccination. These receptors came from a man between 45 and 75 years old who received an inactivated influenza vaccine.

This clonotype has just a few counts. This sequence joins TRBV5-1 and TRBJ2-1; 7 bases align to TRBD2. CDR3 length: 16 residues. V lost 3 bases and J lost 1; bases outside the gene matches: 7. Germline CDR1 and CDR2: SGHRS and YFSETQ. The CDR3 spells CASSSRSGVSYNEQFF. The CDR3 DNA follows: TGCGCCAGCAGCTCCAGAAGCGGGGTATCCTACAATGAGCAGTTCTTC.

This clonotype has only a few counts. The chain recombines TRBV12-3 or TRBV12-4 with TRBJ1-1, with D unclear. The V gene lost 6 bases and the J gene lost 2 bases, with 19 bases spanning the gap. The CDR3 contains 16 residues. The CDR3 DNA reads TGTGCCAGCAGGAGAGGACGGGAGGCAGAAAACACTGAAGCTTTCTTT. Protein: CASRRGREAENTEAFF.

This clonotype was found once. The genes are TRBV7-9 and TRBJ1-4, with a weak D call TRBD1 (5 bases). The CDR3 sequence is 12 residues long. The V end lost 10 bases, the J end lost 8 bases, and 14 bases lay between the germline ends. Germline assignment: CDR1 SEHNR and CDR2 FQNEAQ (reference sequence). In DNA, the CDR3 is TGTGCCAATAACAGGTCTGGCGAAAAACTGTTTTTT. Translation: CANNRSGEKLFF.

This clonotype was counted ten times or more. V gene TRBV20-1 combines with J gene TRBJ2-1, with 7 bases lining up with TRBD1. The CDR3 runs to 15 residues. The germline V gene encodes CDR1 DFQATT and CDR2 SNEGSKA (reference sequence). V trimming: 2 bases; J trimming: 0 bases; junction bases outside the gene matches: 4. CDR3: CSARSRDSSYNEQFF. The CDR3 nucleotides are TGCAGTGCTAGATCCCGGGACAGCTCCTACAATGAGCAGTTCTTC.

The table lists this clonotype with a few counts. The CDR3 loop reads CSAKTVYEQYF. DNA of the CDR3: TGCAGTGCTAAGACAGTATACGAGCAGTACTTC. V is TRBV20-1 and J is TRBJ2-7; possible D gene TRBD1, 5 bases. CDR3 length: 11 amino acids. V lost 4 bases and J 4 bases, leaving 8 bases between the germline ends. The germline gives CDR1 DFQATT, CDR2 SNEGSKA (reference sequence).

The chain recombines TRBV7-2 with TRBJ2-3; perhaps TRBD1 as D (5 bases). V dropped 5 bases and J dropped 5 bases, with 11 bases sitting between them. Per the germline V gene, CDR1 is SGHTA and CDR2 is FQGNSA. CDR3 size: 13 residues. The DNA for the CDR3 is TGTGCCAGCAGCGTTCAGGGTGTAGATACGCAGTATTTT. It translates to CASSVQGVDTQYF.

This clonotype was counted at least ten times. The rearrangement uses TRBV4-1 and TRBJ1-3; D gene unclear. This CDR3 is 14 amino acids long. The germline V and J ends were trimmed by 0 bases and 6 bases, with 9 bases remaining between them. The germline gives CDR1 MGHRA, CDR2 YSYEKL. For the CDR3, the DNA is TGCGCCAGCAGCCAAGAAAGCCGGCAAAACACCATATATTTT. Amino acids: CASSQESRQNTIYF.

The chain uses TRBV6-1 and TRBJ1-6, with D unresolved. The germline V and J ends were trimmed by 6 bases and 8 bases, with 11 bases remaining between them. The CDR3 contains 13 residues. Germline lookup yields CDR1 MNHNS and CDR2 SASEGT. The CDR3 DNA follows: TGTGCCAGCAGCCCCCTGGCGTATTCACCCCTCCACTTT. As protein: CASSPLAYSPLHF.

This clonotype was counted many times. The chain recombines TRBV11-2 with TRBJ2-1; TRBD2 matches 10 bases. Losses at the gene ends were 5 bases for V and 5 bases for J; bases not matched to a gene: 9. The CDR3 is 16 amino acids. The germline CDR1 and CDR2 sequences are SGHAT and FQNNGV. This chain's CDR3 is CASSHVVAGGDNEQFF. In DNA form, the CDR3 reads TGTGCCAGCAGCCATGTCGTAGCGGGAGGTGACAATGAGCAGTTCTTC.

This clonotype was counted between two and nine times. V is TRBV28 and J is TRBJ1-5; 12 nucleotides match TRBD1. The germline V gene encodes CDR1 MDHEN and CDR2 SYDVKM. The CDR3 runs 17 residues. Losses at the gene ends were 6 bases for V and 6 bases for J; bases not matched to a gene: 12. The CDR3 DNA reads TGTGCCAGCAGGTCTATAGAGGGACAGGGGGCCTTTCAGCCCCAGCATTTT. It codes for CASRSIEGQGAFQPQHF.

The V and J genes are TRBV5-1 and TRBJ1-6; D call uncertain. The CDR3 is 14 amino acids. Germline lookup yields CDR1 SGHRS and CDR2 YFSETQ. The V gene lost 6 bases and the J gene lost 9 bases, with 16 bases spanning the gap. CDR3: CASIALWVGSPLHF. Here the CDR3 DNA reads TGCGCCAGCATCGCCCTGTGGGTTGGTTCACCCCTCCACTTT.

There are a few counts of this clonotype. V usage is TRBV25-1 and J usage is TRBJ2-7; D gene uncertain. Germline lookup yields CDR1 MGHDK and CDR2 SYGVNS. The CDR3 spans 11 residues. The ends were cut back, 7 bases at V and 6 bases at J, with 10 bases in the middle. The CDR3 protein is CASNRNSEQYF. Written as DNA, the CDR3 is TGTGCCAGCAATCGGAATTCCGAGCAGTACTTC.

This clonotype was seen a handful of times. The chain carries TRBV24-1 and TRBJ2-3; 7 bases fit TRBD2. The germline V gene encodes CDR1 KGHDR and CDR2 SFDVKD. V shed 4 bases and J 6 bases; nucleotides not matched to a gene: 9. The CDR3 contains 15 residues. DNA of the CDR3: TGTGCCACCAGTGACCCACGGGGGGAAGGGGATACGCAGTATTTT. Amino acids: CATSDPRGEGDTQYF.

The chain joins TRBV4-1 to TRBJ2-1, with a weak D call TRBD2 (6 bases). Germline CDR1 and CDR2: MGHRA and YSYEKL. This CDR3 is 21 amino acids long. Trimming shortened V by 0 bases and J by 2 bases, and 26 bases separated the two germline ends. Here the CDR3 DNA reads TGCGCCAGCAGCCAAGATTATCTTTCACGAGCGGGCGCGGACGCCTACAATGAGCAGTTCTTC. Protein product: CASSQDYLSRAGADAYNEQFF.

The chain uses TRBV15 and TRBJ1-4, with D maybe TRBD1 (5 bases). The germline V gene has CDR1 LNHNV and CDR2 YYDKDF (reference sequence). Trimming left V 5 bases short and J 3 bases short, with 13 bases between. The CDR3 covers 15 residues. CDR3 bases: TGTGCCACCAGCCCCAACAGGTTTGCTAATGAAAAACTGTTTTTT. Translated: CATSPNRFANEKLFF. Looking up the rest from reference TRBV15 and TRBJ1-4 gives the full variable domain: DAMVIQNPRYQVTQFGKPVTLSCSQTLNHNVMYWYQQKSSQAPKLLFHYYDKDFNNEADTPDNFQSRRPNTSFCFLDIRSPGLGDTAMYLCATSPNRFANEKLFFGSGTQLSVL.

The chain has TRBV2 and TRBJ2-7, with D maybe TRBD1 (5 bases). CDR3 length: 16 residues. Germline CDR1 and CDR2: SNHLY and FYNNEI. V lost 6 bases, J lost 6 bases, and 24 bases lay in between. CDR3 protein: CASSALNPDTLGEQYF. The DNA for the CDR3 is TGTGCCAGCAGCGCCTTGAACCCGGACACCCTGGGCGAGCAGTACTTC.

The chain is built from TRBV2 and TRBJ2-1, with TRBD1 matching over 7 bases. CDR1 is SNHLY, CDR2 FYNNEI, per germline. The CDR3 runs 14 residues. V shed 7 bases and J 1 base; nucleotides not matched to a gene: 4. As DNA, the CDR3 is TGTGCCAGCAACAGACAGGGATCCTACAATGAGCAGTTCTTC. Translated, it gives CASNRQGSYNEQFF.

The chain is built from TRBV5-1 and TRBJ2-3; 12 bases are a match to TRBD2. CDR1 SGHRS and CDR2 YFSETQ come from the germline V gene. The CDR3 runs to 19 residues. Unmatched junction bases numbered 10, after V lost 0 bases and J lost 2 bases. DNA for the CDR3: TGCGCCAGCAGCTTGGACGGGACTAGCGGGTGGAGTTTCACAGATACGCAGTATTTT. It yields the protein CASSLDGTSGWSFTDTQYF.

A few counts support this clonotype. The J gene is TRBJ2-7, the V gene TRBV7-9; 7 nucleotides line up with TRBD2. Looked up from germline, CDR1 is SEHNR and CDR2 is FQNEAQ (reference sequence). The CDR3 extends over 14 amino acids. With 3 bases clipped from V and 4 bases from J, the junction kept 6 bases outside the gene matches. CDR3 region: CASSFPGTKYEQYF. As DNA, the CDR3 is TGTGCCAGCAGCTTCCCCGGGACTAAATACGAGCAGTACTTC.

This chain joins TRBV30 and TRBJ2-3; D may match TRBD1 or TRBD2 (6 bases each). The CDR3 has 13 residues. V dropped 4 bases and J dropped 1 base, with 9 bases sitting between them. CDR1 is GTSNPN, CDR2 SVGIG, per germline (reference sequence). The CDR3 is CAWIRGRTDTQYF. CDR3 in DNA: TGTGCCTGGATCCGGGGGCGCACAGATACGCAGTATTTT.

The chain links TRBV5-1 to TRBJ2-7, with TRBD2 matching 7 bases. Trimming took 4 bases from V and 10 from J; bases not matched to a gene: 11. This CDR3 has 13 residues. CDR1 is SGHRS and CDR2 is YFSETQ in the germline V gene. This chain's CDR3 is CASSQDGGTFQYF. CDR3 bases: TGCGCCAGCAGCCAAGACGGGGGGACTTTTCAGTACTTC.

This clonotype has just a few counts. The chain carries TRBV10-3 and TRBJ1-6; D not certain. V was pared by 6 bases and J by 10 bases, with 16 bases between. In germline, CDR1 is ENHRY, CDR2 SYGVKD. This CDR3 has 14 residues. The CDR3 is CAISLELEASPLHF. CDR3 coding DNA: TGTGCCATCAGCCTAGAACTAGAGGCATCACCCCTCCACTTT.

The rearrangement uses TRBV27 and TRBJ2-7, with 8 bases that match TRBD1. Trimming removed 6 bases from V and 4 bases from J; junction bases left unmatched: 8. The length of the CDR3 is 14 residues. CDR1 and CDR2 from the germline V gene are MNHEY and SMNVEV (reference sequence). Here the CDR3 reads CASRPWTGSYEQYF. DNA for the CDR3: TGTGCCAGCAGACCTTGGACAGGGAGTTACGAGCAGTACTTC.

This clonotype was seen repeatedly, ten times or more. This chain links TRBV7-8 with TRBJ1-4; TRBD1 might be the D (6 bases). CDR3 length: 15 amino acids. The germline V gene has CDR1 SGHVS and CDR2 FQNEAQ. The V and J ends lost 6 bases and 7 bases respectively, with 18 bases between them. The CDR3 DNA follows: TGTGCCAGCAGTCCTCCGGGGGCCGGGGGTGAAAAACTGTTTTTT. Amino acid sequence: CASSPPGAGGEKLFF.

The genes are TRBV28 and TRBJ1-3; D gene unclear. The germline V gene has CDR1 MDHEN and CDR2 SYDVKM. The CDR3 is 15 residues long. Trimming took 2 bases from V and 2 from J, leaving 10 bases between them. The CDR3 is CASSLGGTAGNTIYF. In DNA, the CDR3 is TGTGCCAGCAGTTTAGGTGGAACAGCTGGAAACACCATATATTTT. The whole variable domain, remainder taken from reference TRBV28 and TRBJ1-3, is DVKVTQSSRYLVKRTGEKVFLECVQDMDHENMFWYRQDPGLGLRLIYFSYDVKMKEKGDIPEGYSVSREKKERFSLILESASTNQTSMYLCASSLGGTAGNTIYFGEGSWLTVV.

This clonotype was seen only a few times. The chain is built from TRBV7-9 and TRBJ2-5; D is perhaps TRBD1 (6 bases). Germline CDR1 SEHNR, CDR2 FQNEAQ (reference sequence). Trimming stripped 11 bases from V and 0 bases from J, with 13 bases between. This CDR3 comprises 13 residues. CDR3 DNA sequence: TGTGCCGGAAACACAGGGTACCAAGAGACCCAGTACTTC. Translated, it gives CAGNTGYQETQYF.